This paragraph covers one T cell receptor (beta chain) sequence. The protocol was immunoSEQ multiplex PCR, while the TCRdb copy is restricted to in-frame clones and leaves out a portion. The repertoire consists of under 850,000 clones, with 85% to 90% occurring once and the leading ten covering about 0.01%. The data are from a study of shared T cell receptors in the human thymus. The CDR3 consists of 16 residues. Between the trimmed V and J ends, which lost 2 bases and 3 bases, there was a span of 16 bases. Germline CDR1 and CDR2: MGHRA and YSYEKL. This same sample was also taken into another study, of human thymus T cells. That source reports: Repertoires sampled from thymus and blood appeared biased in V and J gene usage.

J is TRBJ1-2 and V is TRBV4-1; D might be TRBD1 (6 bases). Material: thymocytes. The clonotype originates from a boy younger than two with a congenital heart defect. CDR3 sequence: CASSQMRGPRHYGYTF. The CDR3 region has the DNA TGCGCCAGCAGCCAAATGCGGGGGCCTCGACACTATGGCTACACCTTC.